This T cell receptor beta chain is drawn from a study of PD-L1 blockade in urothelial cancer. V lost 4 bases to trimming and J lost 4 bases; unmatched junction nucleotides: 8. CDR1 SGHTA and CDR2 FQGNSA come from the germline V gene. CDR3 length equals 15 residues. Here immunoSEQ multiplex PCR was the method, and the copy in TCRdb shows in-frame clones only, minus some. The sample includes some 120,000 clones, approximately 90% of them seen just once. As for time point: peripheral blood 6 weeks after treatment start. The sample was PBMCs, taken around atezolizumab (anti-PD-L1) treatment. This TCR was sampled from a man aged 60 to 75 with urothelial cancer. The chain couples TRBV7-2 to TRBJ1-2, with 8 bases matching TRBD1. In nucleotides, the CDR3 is TGTGCCAGCAGCTGGGAGAGGACAGGGAGCTATGGCTACACCTTC. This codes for CASSWERTGSYGYTF.